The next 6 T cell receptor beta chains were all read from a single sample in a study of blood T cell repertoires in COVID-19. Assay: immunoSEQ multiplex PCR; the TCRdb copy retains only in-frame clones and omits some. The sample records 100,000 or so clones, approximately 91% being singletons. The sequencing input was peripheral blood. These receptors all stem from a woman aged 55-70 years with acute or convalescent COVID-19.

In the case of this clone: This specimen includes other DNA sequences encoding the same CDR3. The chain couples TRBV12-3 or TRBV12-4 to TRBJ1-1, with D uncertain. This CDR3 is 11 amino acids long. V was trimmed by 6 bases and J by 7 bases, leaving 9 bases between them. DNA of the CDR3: TGTGCCAGCAGCCGCCGGGGTGAAGCTTTCTTT. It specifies CASSRRGEAFF.

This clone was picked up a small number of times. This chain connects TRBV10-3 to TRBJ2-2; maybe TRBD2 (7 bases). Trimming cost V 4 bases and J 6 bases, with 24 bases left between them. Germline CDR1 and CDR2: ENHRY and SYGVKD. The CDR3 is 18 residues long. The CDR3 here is CAISGTRREDGGPGELFF. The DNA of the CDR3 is TGTGCCATCAGTGGGACGCGTCGGGAGGACGGGGGGCCCGGGGAGCTGTTTTTT.

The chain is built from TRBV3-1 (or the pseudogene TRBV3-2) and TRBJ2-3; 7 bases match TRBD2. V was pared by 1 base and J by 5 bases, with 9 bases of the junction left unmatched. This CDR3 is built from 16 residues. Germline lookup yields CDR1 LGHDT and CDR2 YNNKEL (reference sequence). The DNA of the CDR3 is TGTGCCAGCAGCCAAGCAAACGGACTAGTTAAAGATACGCAGTATTTT. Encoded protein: CASSQANGLVKDTQYF.

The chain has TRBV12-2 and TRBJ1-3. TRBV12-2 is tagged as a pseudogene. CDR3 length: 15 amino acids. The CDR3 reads CASRLERDSGNTIYF. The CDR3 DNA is TGTGCAAGTCGCTTAGAGCGGGATTCTGGAAACACCATATATTTT.

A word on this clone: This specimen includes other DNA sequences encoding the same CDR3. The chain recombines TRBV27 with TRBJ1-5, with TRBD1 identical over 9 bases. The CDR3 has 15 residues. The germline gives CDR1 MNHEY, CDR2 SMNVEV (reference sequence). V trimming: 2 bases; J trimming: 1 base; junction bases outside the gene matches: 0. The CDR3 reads CASSLGQGSNQPQHF. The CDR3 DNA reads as TGTGCCAGCAGTTTAGGACAGGGGAGCAATCAGCCCCAGCATTTT.

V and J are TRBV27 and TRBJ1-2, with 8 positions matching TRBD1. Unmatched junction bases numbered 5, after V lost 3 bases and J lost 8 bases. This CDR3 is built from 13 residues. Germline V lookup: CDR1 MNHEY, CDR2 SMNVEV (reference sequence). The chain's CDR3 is CASSLRTGYGYTF. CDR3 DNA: TGTGCCAGCAGTTTGCGGACAGGGTACGGCTACACCTTC.